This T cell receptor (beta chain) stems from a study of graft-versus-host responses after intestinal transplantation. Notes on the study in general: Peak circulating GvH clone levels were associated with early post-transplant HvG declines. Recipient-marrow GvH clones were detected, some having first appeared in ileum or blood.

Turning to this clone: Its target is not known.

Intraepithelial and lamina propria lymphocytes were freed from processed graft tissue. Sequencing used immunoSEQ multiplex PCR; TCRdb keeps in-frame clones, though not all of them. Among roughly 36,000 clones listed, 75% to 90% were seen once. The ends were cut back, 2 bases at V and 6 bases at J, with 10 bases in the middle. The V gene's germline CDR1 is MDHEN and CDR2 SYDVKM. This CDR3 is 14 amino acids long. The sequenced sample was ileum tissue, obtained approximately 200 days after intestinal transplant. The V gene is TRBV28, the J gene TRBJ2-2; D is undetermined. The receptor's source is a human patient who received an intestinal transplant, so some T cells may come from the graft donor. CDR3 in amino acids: CASSLRTDAGELFF. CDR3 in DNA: TGTGCCAGCAGTTTACGTACAGACGCCGGGGAGCTGTTTTTT. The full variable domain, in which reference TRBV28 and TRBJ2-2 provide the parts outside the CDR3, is DVKVTQSSRYLVKRTGEKVFLECVQDMDHENMFWYRQDPGLGLRLIYFSYDVKMKEKGDIPEGYSVSREKKERFSLILESASTNQTSMYLCASSLRTDAGELFFGEGSRLTVL.